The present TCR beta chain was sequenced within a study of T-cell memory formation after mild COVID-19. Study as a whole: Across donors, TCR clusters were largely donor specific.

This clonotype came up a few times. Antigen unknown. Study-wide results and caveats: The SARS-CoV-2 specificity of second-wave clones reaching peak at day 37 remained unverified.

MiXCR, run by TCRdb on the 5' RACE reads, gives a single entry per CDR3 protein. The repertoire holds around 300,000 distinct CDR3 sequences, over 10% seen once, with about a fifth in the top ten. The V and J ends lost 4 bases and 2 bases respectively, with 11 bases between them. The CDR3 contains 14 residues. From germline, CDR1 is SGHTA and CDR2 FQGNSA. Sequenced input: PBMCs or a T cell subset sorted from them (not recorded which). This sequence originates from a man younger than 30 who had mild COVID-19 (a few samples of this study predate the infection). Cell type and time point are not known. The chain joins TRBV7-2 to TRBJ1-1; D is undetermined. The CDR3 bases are TGTGCCAGCAGCTCTCAGAGTTTAAACACTGAAGCTTTCTTT. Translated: CASSSQSLNTEAFF.